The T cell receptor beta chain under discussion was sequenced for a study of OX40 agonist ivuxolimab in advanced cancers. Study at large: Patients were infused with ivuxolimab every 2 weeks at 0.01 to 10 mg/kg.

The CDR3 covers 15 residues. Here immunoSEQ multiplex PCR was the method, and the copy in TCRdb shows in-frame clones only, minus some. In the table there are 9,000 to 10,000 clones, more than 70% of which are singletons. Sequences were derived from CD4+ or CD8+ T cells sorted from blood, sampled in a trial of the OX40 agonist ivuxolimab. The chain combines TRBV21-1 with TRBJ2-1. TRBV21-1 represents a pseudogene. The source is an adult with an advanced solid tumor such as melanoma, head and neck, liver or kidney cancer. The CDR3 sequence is CASSNGTRGNNEQFF. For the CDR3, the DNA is TGTGCCAGCAGCAATGGGACCCGGGGAAACAATGAGCAGTTCTTC.